The 15 T cell receptor beta chains reported below all come from one sample, sequenced in a study of identical twins. TCRdb itself ran the 5' RACE reads through MiXCR, one entry per CDR3 protein. The data hold around 1.7 million distinct CDR3 sequences, with 32% observed a single time. The specimen was cord blood. All receptors derive from a newborn girl in good health.

This clonotype came up many times. The chain couples TRBV4-2 to TRBJ2-3, with 9 positions matching TRBD1. The CDR3 extends over 15 amino acids. CDR1 LGHNA and CDR2 YNFKEQ come from the germline V gene. Trimming took 4 bases from V and 4 from J; bases not matched to a gene: 6. In DNA, the CDR3 is TGTGCCAGCAGCCGTATAACAGGGGGCGCAGATACGCAGTATTTT. This encodes CASSRITGGADTQYF.

The chain recombines TRBV10-3 with TRBJ2-1, with 14 nucleotides matching TRBD2. CDR3 length: 17 residues. Per germline, CDR1 ENHRY and CDR2 SYGVKD. The V gene end was trimmed by 4 bases and the J gene end by 5 bases; junction bases not matched to a gene: 7. The CDR3 nucleotides are TGTGCCATCAGTGGAGGGACTAGCGGGAGAGGGAACAATGAGCAGTTCTTC. Its protein product is CAISGGTSGRGNNEQFF.

This rearrangement joins TRBV20-1 to TRBJ2-6; D gene uncertain. This CDR3 comprises 11 residues. The V gene's germline CDR1 is DFQATT and CDR2 SNEGSKA (reference sequence). V was shortened by 5 bases and J by 16 bases, with 15 bases between the two germline ends. Here the CDR3 reads CSAYSTTPLTF. CDR3 DNA sequence: TGCAGTGCTTACTCAACTACCCCTCTGACTTTC.

This clonotype was seen a handful of times. The rearrangement joins TRBV5-5 to TRBJ2-1; D possibly corresponds to TRBD1 (6 bases). Trimming shortened V by 2 bases and J by 4 bases, and 19 bases separated the two germline ends. Germline V gene sequence: CDR1 SGHKS, CDR2 YYEKEE (reference sequence). The CDR3 loop spans 17 amino acids. CDR3 nucleotide sequence: TGTGCCAGCAGCTTTTCGGCTCGGACAGCTAGTTACAATGAGCAGTTCTTC. It yields the protein CASSFSARTASYNEQFF.

The sample holds many counts of this clonotype. The chain joins TRBV10-3 to TRBJ2-5, with TRBD1 identical over 10 bases. J gave up 4 bases and V 6 bases, and 2 bases lay outside the gene matches. There are 13 residues in the CDR3. Germline V lookup: CDR1 ENHRY, CDR2 SYGVKD. The CDR3 region has the DNA TGTGCCATCAGCAGGACAGGGGGAGAGACCCAGTACTTC. This translates into CAISRTGGETQYF.

The chain joins TRBV6-5 to TRBJ1-1; 8 nucleotides align to TRBD1. Germline V CDR1 and CDR2: MNHEY, SVGAGI. V lost 2 bases and J lost 1; bases outside the gene matches: 6. The CDR3 loop spans 16 amino acids. DNA of the CDR3: TGTGCCAGCAGTTACAGTTTCGGACAGGGGAACACTGAAGCTTTCTTT. Its translation is CASSYSFGQGNTEAFF.

A few counts support this clonotype. The genes are TRBV7-6 and TRBJ1-6; D is undetermined. Germline values: CDR1 SGHVS, CDR2 FNYEAQ. V was pared by 1 base and J by 11 bases, with 9 bases between. CDR3 length: 13 amino acids. The CDR3 DNA reads TGTGCCAGCAGCTTAGGCTCAGGTGCACCCCTCCACTTT. As protein: CASSLGSGAPLHF.

This chain connects TRBV5-1 to TRBJ1-4; D remains ambiguous. Germline V gene sequence: CDR1 SGHRS, CDR2 YFSETQ. V lost 0 bases to trimming and J lost 7 bases, with 10 bases between them. The CDR3 covers 14 residues. The CDR3 region has the DNA TGCGCCAGCAGCTTGGACCCGTGGGCTGAAAAACTGTTTTTT. Protein sequence: CASSLDPWAEKLFF.

The chain joins TRBV9 to TRBJ2-3; 15 bases fit TRBD2. After removal of 4 bases from V and 0 bases from J, the junction contained 9 bases not matched to a gene. Per germline, CDR1 SGDLS and CDR2 YYNGEE. This CDR3 is built from 19 residues. CDR3: CASSTSRTSGGASTDTQYF. In nucleotides, the CDR3 is TGTGCCAGCAGCACCTCCCGGACTAGCGGGGGGGCTAGCACAGATACGCAGTATTTT.

The chain combines TRBV6-6 with TRBJ2-2; D is perhaps TRBD2 (6 bases). The V gene lost 0 bases and the J gene lost 6 bases, with 8 bases spanning the gap. Germline V gene data show CDR1 as MNHNY and CDR2 as SVGAGI (reference sequence). CDR3 length: 14 residues. DNA for the CDR3: TGTGCCAGCAGTTACTCAGGAGGGGCCGGGGAGCTGTTTTTT. Protein: CASSYSGGAGELFF.

CDR3 nucleotide sequence: TGCGCCAGCAGCGCGACTAGCGGGGGGGCTGGAACAGATACGCAGTATTTT. It translates to CASSATSGGAGTDTQYF. The V and J genes are TRBV10-2 and TRBJ2-3; 14 bases are a match to TRBD2. CDR3 length: 17 residues. Germline V gives CDR1 WSHSY, CDR2 SAAADI. V gave up 6 bases and J gave up 3 bases; unmatched junction bases: 8.

The sample holds one count of this clonotype. The chain has TRBV6-5 and TRBJ2-4, with TRBD2 matching over 7 bases. V shed 2 bases and J 6 bases; nucleotides not matched to a gene: 16. Germline V CDR1 and CDR2: MNHEY, SVGAGI. The CDR3 covers 18 residues. CDR3 amino acids: CASSYLPLTGGSGNIQYF. The CDR3 nucleotides read TGTGCCAGCAGTTACCTCCCCTTGACTGGCGGGAGTGGAAACATTCAGTACTTC.

Notes on this clonotype: A much larger clonotype is one base distant, so this may be a read error. V usage is TRBV5-1 and J usage is TRBJ1-2, with D unclear. CDR1 and CDR2 (germline): SGHRS, YFSETQ. The CDR3 is made up of 13 amino acids. The CDR3 nucleotides read TGCGCCGGCAGCTTGGTCAGGCCCGATGGCTACACCTTC. Encoded protein: CAGSLVRPDGYTF.

This chain links TRBV10-3 with TRBJ1-1; 9 positions match TRBD1. Germline V gene data show CDR1 as ENHRY and CDR2 as SYGVKD. V lost 6 bases to trimming and J lost 7 bases; unmatched junction nucleotides: 6. The CDR3 covers 13 residues. The DNA of the CDR3 is TGTGCCATCAGCCGGGACAGGGTGGATGAAGCTTTCTTT. It specifies CAISRDRVDEAFF.

This clonotype was detected a few times. The chain has TRBV27 and TRBJ1-1, with 7 positions matching TRBD1. The CDR3 runs to 13 residues. CDR1 is MNHEY and CDR2 is SMNVEV in the germline V gene (reference sequence). The V gene end was trimmed by 6 bases and the J gene end by 3 bases; junction bases not matched to a gene: 4. CDR3 nucleotides: TGTGCCAGCAGCTGGGACAGTTACACTGAAGCTTTCTTT. Its translation is CASSWDSYTEAFF.